This TCR beta chain was profiled in a study of T cell responses to AZD1222 COVID-19 vaccine. Regarding the study as a whole: Seropositive AZD1222 recipients at baseline numbered only five or six. The donors showed a predominance of white British ancestry and of females, with possible underestimation of clonal diversity.

Sequencing used immunoSEQ multiplex PCR; TCRdb keeps in-frame clones, though not all of them. The sample lists roughly 100,000 clones; 90% were seen once. The ends were cut back, 2 bases at V and 5 bases at J, with 12 bases in the middle. The CDR3 is made up of 14 amino acids. Germline loops: CDR1 SGHNT, CDR2 YENEEA. As for this clone: Its antigen is undetermined.

Sequencing used peripheral blood, obtained 28 days after the second AZD1222 dose. This receptor was identified in an adult who received the AZD1222 COVID-19 vaccine. The chain carries TRBV11-3 and TRBJ1-1, with D possibly TRBD1 on 6 matching bases. For the CDR3, the DNA is TGTGCCAGCAGCTTAAATAACAGGGTGACTGAAGCTTTCTTT. It encodes CASSLNNRVTEAFF. Full variable domain (missing parts from reference TRBV11-3 and TRBJ1-1): EAGVVQSPRYKIIEKKQPVAFWCNPISGHNTLYWYLQNLGQGPELLIRYENEEAVDDSQLPKDRFSAERLKGVDSTLKIQPAELGDSAVYLCASSLNNRVTEAFFGQGTRLTVV.